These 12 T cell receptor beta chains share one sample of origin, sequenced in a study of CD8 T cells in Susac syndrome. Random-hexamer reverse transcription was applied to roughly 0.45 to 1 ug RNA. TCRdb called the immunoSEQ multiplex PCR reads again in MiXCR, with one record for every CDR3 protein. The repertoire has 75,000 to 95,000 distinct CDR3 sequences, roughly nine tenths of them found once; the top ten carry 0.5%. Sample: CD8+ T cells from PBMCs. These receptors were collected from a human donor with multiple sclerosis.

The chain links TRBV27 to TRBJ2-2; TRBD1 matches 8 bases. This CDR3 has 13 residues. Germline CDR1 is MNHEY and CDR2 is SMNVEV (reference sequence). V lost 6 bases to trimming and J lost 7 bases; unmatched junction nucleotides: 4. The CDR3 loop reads CASRDRVIGELFF. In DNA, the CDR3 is TGTGCCAGCAGGGACAGGGTGATCGGGGAGCTGTTTTTT.

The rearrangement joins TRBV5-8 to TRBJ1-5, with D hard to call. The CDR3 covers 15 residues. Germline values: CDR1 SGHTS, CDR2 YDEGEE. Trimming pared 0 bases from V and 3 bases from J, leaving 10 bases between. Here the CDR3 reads CASSLAWDSNQPQHF. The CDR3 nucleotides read TGTGCCAGCAGCTTGGCCTGGGATTCCAATCAGCCCCAGCATTTT.

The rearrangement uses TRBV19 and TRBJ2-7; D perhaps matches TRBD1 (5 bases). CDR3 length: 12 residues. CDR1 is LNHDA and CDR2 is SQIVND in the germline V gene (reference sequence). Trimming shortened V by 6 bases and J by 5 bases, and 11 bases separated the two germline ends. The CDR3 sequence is CASSTRAHEQYF. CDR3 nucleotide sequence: TGTGCCAGTAGCACCAGGGCCCACGAGCAGTACTTC. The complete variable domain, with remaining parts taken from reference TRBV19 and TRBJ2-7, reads DGGITQSPKYLFRKEGQNVTLSCEQNLNHDAMYWYRQDPGQGLRLIYYSQIVNDFQKGDIAEGYSVSREKKESFPLTVTSAQKNPTAFYLCASSTRAHEQYFGPGTRLTVT.

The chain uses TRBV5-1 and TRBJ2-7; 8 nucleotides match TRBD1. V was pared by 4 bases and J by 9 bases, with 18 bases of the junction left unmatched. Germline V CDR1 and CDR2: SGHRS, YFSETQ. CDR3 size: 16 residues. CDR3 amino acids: CASSQVPGQVVERQYF. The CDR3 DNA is TGCGCCAGCAGCCAAGTTCCGGGACAGGTAGTGGAGAGGCAGTACTTC.

The CDR3 spells CASSPDPMNTGELFF. The CDR3 region has the DNA TGTGCCAGCAGCCCGGACCCGATGAACACCGGGGAGCTGTTTTTT. The chain links TRBV7-3 to TRBJ2-2; D gene uncertain. Between the trimmed V and J ends, which lost 5 bases and 1 base, there was a span of 11 bases. CDR1 is SGHTA and CDR2 is FQGTGA in the germline V gene. CDR3 size: 15 residues.

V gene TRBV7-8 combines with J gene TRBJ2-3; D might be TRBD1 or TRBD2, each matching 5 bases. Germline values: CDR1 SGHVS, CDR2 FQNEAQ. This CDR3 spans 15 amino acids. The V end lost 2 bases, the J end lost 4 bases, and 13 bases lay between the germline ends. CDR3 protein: CASSLSSRGADTQYF. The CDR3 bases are TGTGCCAGCAGCTTATCCTCCAGAGGGGCAGATACGCAGTATTTT.

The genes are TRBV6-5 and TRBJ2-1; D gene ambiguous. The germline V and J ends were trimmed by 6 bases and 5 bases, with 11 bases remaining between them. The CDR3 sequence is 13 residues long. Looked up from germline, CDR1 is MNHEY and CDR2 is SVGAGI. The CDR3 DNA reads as TGTGCCAGCAGCCCCGGCACACACAATGAGCAGTTCTTC. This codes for CASSPGTHNEQFF.

The CDR3 sequence: CASSPGHTNTEAFF. CDR3 in DNA: TGTGCCAGCAGTCCGGGACATACGAACACTGAAGCTTTCTTT. The rearrangement uses TRBV7-3 and TRBJ1-1, with a tentative D call TRBD1 (6 bases). CDR3 size: 14 residues. Per the germline V gene, CDR1 is SGHTA and CDR2 is FQGTGA. V was pared by 6 bases and J by 1 base, with 12 bases between.

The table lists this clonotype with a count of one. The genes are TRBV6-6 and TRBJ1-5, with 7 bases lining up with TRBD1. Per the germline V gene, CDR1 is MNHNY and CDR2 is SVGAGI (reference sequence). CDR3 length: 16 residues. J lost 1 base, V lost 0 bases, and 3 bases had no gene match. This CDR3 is CASSYSRQGSNQPQHF. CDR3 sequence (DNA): TGTGCCAGCAGTTACTCCCGACAGGGAAGCAATCAGCCCCAGCATTTT.

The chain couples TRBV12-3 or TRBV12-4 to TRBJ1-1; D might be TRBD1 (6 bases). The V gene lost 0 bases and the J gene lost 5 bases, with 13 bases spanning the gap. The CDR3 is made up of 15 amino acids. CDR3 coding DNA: TGTGCCAGCAGTTTAGCGCCTGGGGGGGCAACTGAAGCTTTCTTT. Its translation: CASSLAPGGATEAFF.

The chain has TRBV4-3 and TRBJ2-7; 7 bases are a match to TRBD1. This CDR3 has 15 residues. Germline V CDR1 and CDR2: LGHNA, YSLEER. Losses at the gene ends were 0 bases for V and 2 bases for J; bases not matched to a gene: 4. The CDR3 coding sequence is TGCGCCAGCAGCCAAGATTCAGGGGGTCCCTACGAGCAGTACTTC. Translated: CASSQDSGGPYEQYF.

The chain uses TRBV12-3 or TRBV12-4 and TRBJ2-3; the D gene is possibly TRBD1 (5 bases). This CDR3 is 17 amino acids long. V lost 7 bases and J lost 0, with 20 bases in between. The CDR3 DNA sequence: TGTGCCAGCACCTCAGAGGAAGGGGCGGAGAGCACAGATACGCAGTATTTT. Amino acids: CASTSEEGAESTDTQYF.